This record covers a single T cell receptor (beta chain). Sequenced by immunoSEQ multiplex PCR; TCRdb stores in-frame clones only, minus some. The sample holds some 110,000 clones, 89% seen once. The entry originates in a study of T cell responses to AZD1222 COVID-19 vaccine. Germline V lookup: CDR1 MDHEN, CDR2 SYDVKM. The CDR3 runs 17 residues. The V and J ends lost 4 bases and 0 bases, in that order; junction bases with no gene match: 6. The TCR sequence derives from an adult in good health. The rearrangement uses TRBV28 and TRBJ2-6; 7 bases match TRBD2. The sample in question was peripheral blood, obtained on day 0 of AZD1222 vaccination. CDR3 protein: CASSSGGIHSGANVLTF. CDR3 nucleotides: TGTGCCAGCAGTTCGGGGGGTATCCACTCTGGGGCCAACGTCCTGACTTTC.